These 13 T cell receptor beta chains originate from one sample sequenced in a study of regulatory T cells in long-lasting Graves disease (dated by TCRdb to about 2021). Library construction relied on multiplex PCR. The sequencer listed for this sample is Illumina HiSeq 4000. CDR3 regions were amplified by Arm-PCR with iRepertoire HTBI primers to construct TCR beta libraries. Starting from the raw public reads, TCRdb applied fastp trimming at Q25, assembled clones with MiXCR and retained in-frame beta chains. Each entry is one CDR3 protein sequence, shown with its most common DNA and genes. The sample table shows approximately 690,000 distinct CDR3 sequences, and approximately 31% are seen once. The leading ten clones occupy 40% to 50% of the sample. The time point label, as the study defines it: persistent/refractory GD, antithyroid drugs over 5 years with positive TRAb. For both TCR sequencing and RNA sequencing, RNA was extracted from PBMCs in TRIzol.

The sample in question was peripheral blood mononuclear cells (PBMCs), obtained when the disease was refractory, from a patient treated with antithyroid drugs. The receptors stem from a female donor with Graves disease.

This clonotype has a handful of counts. This sequence joins TRBV19 and TRBJ2-7; TRBD1 agrees at 7 bases. The CDR3 totals 14 residues. CDR1 and CDR2 (germline): LNHDA, SQIVND (reference sequence). V lost 8 bases to trimming and J lost 1 base; unmatched junction nucleotides: 8. The CDR3 protein is CASRDTGESYEQYF. CDR3 sequence (DNA): TGTGCCAGTCGAGATACAGGGGAATCCTACGAGCAGTACTTC.

This clonotype was found a few times. The chain links TRBV5-5 to TRBJ2-7; D not resolved. Deletions cut 2 bases from V and 0 bases from J, with 12 bases between. There are 15 residues in the CDR3. Germline V CDR1 and CDR2: SGHKS, YYEKEE (reference sequence). Here the CDR3 reads CASSFNGLYSYEQYF. The CDR3, as DNA: TGTGCCAGCAGCTTTAACGGGCTTTACTCCTACGAGCAGTACTTC. Based on the CDR3 plus reference TRBV5-5 and TRBJ2-7, the full variable domain is DAGVTQSPTHLIKTRGQQVTLRCSPISGHKSVSWYQQVLGQGPQFIFQYYEKEERGRGNFPDRFSARQFPNYSSELNVNALLLGDSALYLCASSFNGLYSYEQYFGPGTRLTVT.

The rearrangement uses TRBV20-1 and TRBJ1-1; 9 bases are a match to TRBD1. Germline CDR1 is DFQATT and CDR2 is SNEGSKA (reference sequence). CDR3 length: 13 residues. The CDR3 sequence is CSGQGPINTEAFF. The CDR3 bases are TGCAGCGGACAGGGGCCGATAAACACTGAAGCTTTCTTT.

This chain joins TRBV19 and TRBJ1-2, with D unresolved. Germline CDR1 reads LNHDA; CDR2 reads SQIVND (reference sequence). There are 19 residues in the CDR3. Trimming shortened V by 5 bases and J by 0 bases, and 25 bases separated the two germline ends. The CDR3 coding sequence is TGTGCCAGTAGTTATAGATTATCGTTGCGAACACCTACTAACTATGGCTACACCTTC. Protein: CASSYRLSLRTPTNYGYTF.

The chain uses TRBV5-8 and TRBJ1-5; possibly TRBD1 for D (6 bases). Germline CDR1 is SGHTS and CDR2 is YDEGEE. V shed 4 bases and J shed 4 bases, with 15 bases lying between them. This CDR3 is 15 amino acids long. CDR3 region: CASSITGYENQPQHF. Written as DNA, the CDR3 is TGTGCCAGCAGCATTACAGGGTATGAGAATCAGCCCCAGCATTTT.

The chain combines TRBV28 with TRBJ1-1, with 7 bases aligning to TRBD1. The CDR3 length is 14 residues. With 5 bases clipped from V and 3 bases from J, the junction kept 6 bases outside the gene matches. CDR1 and CDR2 from the germline V gene are MDHEN and SYDVKM. The CDR3 loop is CASSAQGGDTEAFF. DNA of the CDR3: TGTGCCAGCAGTGCCCAGGGGGGTGACACTGAAGCTTTCTTT. The whole variable domain, filled in from reference TRBV28 and TRBJ1-1, reads DVKVTQSSRYLVKRTGEKVFLECVQDMDHENMFWYRQDPGLGLRLIYFSYDVKMKEKGDIPEGYSVSREKKERFSLILESASTNQTSMYLCASSAQGGDTEAFFGQGTRLTVV.

In its sample, this clonotype was seen many times. V and J are TRBV12-3 or TRBV12-4 and TRBJ1-1; D gene ambiguous. This CDR3 spans 11 amino acids. Trimming removed 7 bases from V and 8 bases from J, with 11 bases in between. CDR3 sequence (DNA): TGTGCCAGCACTAAAATGGGGGAAGCTTTCTTT. It codes for CASTKMGEAFF.

Only a few counts were recorded for this clonotype. V gene TRBV19 combines with J gene TRBJ1-2; D not certain. The V gene's germline CDR1 is LNHDA and CDR2 SQIVND (reference sequence). Between the trimmed V and J ends, which lost 4 bases and 0 bases, there was a span of 12 bases. The CDR3 has 15 amino acids. CDR3 residues: CASSTGAESNYGYTF. DNA of the CDR3: TGTGCCAGTAGTACAGGTGCCGAGTCTAACTATGGCTACACCTTC.

The sample holds many counts of this clonotype. The chain combines TRBV15 with TRBJ1-2; TRBD1 aligns across 9 bases. Losses at the gene ends were 3 bases for V and 3 bases for J; bases not matched to a gene: 2. Germline assignment: CDR1 LNHNV and CDR2 YYDKDF (reference sequence). The CDR3 has 14 amino acids. This CDR3 is CATSRTGGYYGYTF. The CDR3 DNA is TGTGCCACCAGCAGGACAGGGGGATACTATGGCTACACCTTC.

CDR3 nucleotides: TGTGCCAGCAGCTTAGTTGACGCCTATGGCTACACCTTC. It translates to CASSLVDAYGYTF. The chain recombines TRBV7-9 with TRBJ1-2; no firm D call. Germline CDR1 reads SEHNR; CDR2 reads FQNEAQ (reference sequence). The V end was cut by 1 base, the J end by 4 bases, with 7 bases between. This CDR3 comprises 13 residues.

Concerning this clonotype itself: An end of the junction differs from the germline gene, which may be a read error. V gene TRBV5-5 combines with J gene TRBJ1-5, with D perhaps matching TRBD1 (5 bases). Germline V CDR1 and CDR2: SGHKS, YYEKEE (reference sequence). This CDR3 has 15 amino acids. DNA for the CDR3: TGTGCCAGCAGCTTGTGGCAGGGCGTCGATCAGCCCCAGCACTTT. This sequence encodes CASSLWQGVDQPQHF.

This clonotype occurred a few times. The chain couples TRBV6-2 or TRBV6-3 to TRBJ1-2; 8 bases align to TRBD1. CDR3 length: 16 residues. The V gene's germline CDR1 is MNHEY and CDR2 SVGEGT. V trimming: 0 bases; J trimming: 4 bases; junction bases outside the gene matches: 7. CDR3 nucleotides: TGTGCCAGCAGTTACTCGATCGACAGGGGCGGCTATGGCTACACCTTC. Residues: CASSYSIDRGGYGYTF.

The chain carries TRBV6-1 and TRBJ2-4, with 9 bases matching TRBD1. Losses at the gene ends were 11 bases for V and 4 bases for J; bases not matched to a gene: 9. The CDR3 spans 14 residues. Germline values: CDR1 MNHNS, CDR2 SASEGT. CDR3 in amino acids: CAGEDRGVKNIQYF. DNA for the CDR3: TGTGCCGGGGAGGACAGGGGAGTGAAAAACATTCAGTACTTC.